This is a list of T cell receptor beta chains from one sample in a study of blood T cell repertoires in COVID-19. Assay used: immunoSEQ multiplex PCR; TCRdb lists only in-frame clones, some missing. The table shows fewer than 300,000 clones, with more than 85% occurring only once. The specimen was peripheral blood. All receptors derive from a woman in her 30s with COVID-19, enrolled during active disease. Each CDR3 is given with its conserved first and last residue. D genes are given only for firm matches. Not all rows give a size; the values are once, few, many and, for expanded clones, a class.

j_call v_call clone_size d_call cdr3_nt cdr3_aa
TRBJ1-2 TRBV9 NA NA TGTGCCAGCAGCGCGCAAAAAGGGGGCTATGGCTACACCTTC CASSAQKGGYGYTF
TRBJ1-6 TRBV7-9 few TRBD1 TGTGCCAGCAGCTTCGATTCAGGACAGGGGGCTTCACCCCTCCACTTT CASSFDSGQGASPLHF
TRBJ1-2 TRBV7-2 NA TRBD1 TGTGCCAGCAGCTTGGACAGGGTTGACTATGGCTACACCTTC CASSLDRVDYGYTF
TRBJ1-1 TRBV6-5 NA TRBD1 TGTGCCAGCACCCTCCAAGGGACAGGGGGAGCTGAAGCTTTCTTT CASTLQGTGGAEAFF
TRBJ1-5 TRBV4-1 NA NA TGCGCCAGCAGCCAGGCGGGGACGGTCCCTGGGCAGCCCCAGCATTTT CASSQAGTVPGQPQHF
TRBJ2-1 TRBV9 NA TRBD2 TGTGCCAGCAGCGTAGGAGGCGGGAGTGTAAATGAGCAGTTCTTC CASSVGGGSVNEQFF
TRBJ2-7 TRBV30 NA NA TGTGCCTGGAGTGACAACAGGGGAGGCGAGCAGTACTTC CAWSDNRGGEQYF
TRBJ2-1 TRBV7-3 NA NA TGTGCCAGCAGCCCCGGCCTGAGGGGGTACAATGAGCAGTTCTTC CASSPGLRGYNEQFF
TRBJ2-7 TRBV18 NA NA TGTGCCAGCTCAAACCTCCGTCAGGGGAATCCCTACGAGCAGTACTTC CASSNLRQGNPYEQYF
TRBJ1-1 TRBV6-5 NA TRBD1 TGTGCCAGCACTTTCCGGGACAGATTGAACACTGAAGCTTTCTTT CASTFRDRLNTEAFF
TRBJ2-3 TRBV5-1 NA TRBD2 TGCGCCAGCAGCACAGTAGCGGGAAACACAGATACGCAGTATTTT CASSTVAGNTDTQYF
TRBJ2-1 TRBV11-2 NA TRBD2 TGTGCCAGCAGCTATTTACTACTAGCGAGCTCCTACAATGAGCAGTTCTTC CASSYLLLASSYNEQFF
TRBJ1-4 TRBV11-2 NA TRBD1 TGTGCCAGCAGCTTTACAGGGGGAGATACTAATGAAAAACTGTTTTTT CASSFTGGDTNEKLFF
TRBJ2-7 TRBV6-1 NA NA TGTGCCAGCAGTGAAGTCGGACACGACGGCGAGCAGTACTTC CASSEVGHDGEQYF
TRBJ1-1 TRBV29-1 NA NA TGCAGCGTTACACGAGGCGGGAACACTGAAGCTTTCTTT CSVTRGGNTEAFF
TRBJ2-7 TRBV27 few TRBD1 TGTGCCAGCAGTTCATTCGCTGGGGGACAGACCTACGAGCAGTACTTC CASSSFAGGQTYEQYF
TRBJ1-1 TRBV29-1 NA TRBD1 TGCAGCGTTGAGCCGGGACAGGGGAACACTGAAGCTTTCTTT CSVEPGQGNTEAFF
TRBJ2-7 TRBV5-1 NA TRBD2 TGCGCCAGCAGGCCTGCCGGGGGGAACGAGCAGTACTTC CASRPAGGNEQYF
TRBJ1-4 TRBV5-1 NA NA TGCGCCAGCAGCTCTCTTTTCGAGGCGGATGAAAAACTGTTTTTT CASSSLFEADEKLFF
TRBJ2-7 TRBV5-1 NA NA TGCGCCAGCAGCTTGGATAGGGGCAACGAGCAGTACTTC CASSLDRGNEQYF
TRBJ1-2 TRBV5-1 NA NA TGCGCCAGCAGCTTGGACGGTTACCCCCCGTACACCTTC CASSLDGYPPYTF
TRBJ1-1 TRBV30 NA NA TGTGCCTGGACTCGACAGATAAACACTGAAGCTTTCTTT CAWTRQINTEAFF
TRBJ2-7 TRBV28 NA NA TGTGCCAGCAGTATTCAGGGGCGATATTCCTACGAGCAGTACTTC CASSIQGRYSYEQYF
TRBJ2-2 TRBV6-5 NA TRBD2 TGTGCCAGCAGCACTAGCGGGAGGTTGGCCGGGGAGCTGTTTTTT CASSTSGRLAGELFF
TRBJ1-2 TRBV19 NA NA TGTGCCAGTAGTATGGGTCAGGGGAGCTATGGCTACACCTTC CASSMGQGSYGYTF
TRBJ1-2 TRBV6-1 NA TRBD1 TGTGCCAGCAGTGAAACAGGGGGAGGCTATGGCTACACCTTC CASSETGGGYGYTF
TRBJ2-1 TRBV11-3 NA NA TGTGCCAGCAGCTTGGGTTCAGGGTTGGAGAATGAGCAGTTCTTC CASSLGSGLENEQFF
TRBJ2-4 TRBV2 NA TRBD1 TGTGCCAGCAATGACAGGGGGCCCAAAAACATTCAGTACTTC CASNDRGPKNIQYF
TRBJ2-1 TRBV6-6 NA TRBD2 TGTGCCAGCTCATCGACTAGCGGGAGTTCAGATGAGCAGTTCTTC CASSSTSGSSDEQFF
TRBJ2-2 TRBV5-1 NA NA TGCGCCAGCAGCTTTACAGACACCGGGGAGCTGTTTTTT CASSFTDTGELFF
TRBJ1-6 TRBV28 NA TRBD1 TGTGCCAGCAGTCCCGCCTTGGGGACAGGGGACAATTCACCCCTCCACTTT CASSPALGTGDNSPLHF
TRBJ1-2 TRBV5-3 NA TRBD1 TGTGCCAGAAGCTTGGTTGGGACAGGGTGTCCCAACTATGGCTACACCTTC CARSLVGTGCPNYGYTF
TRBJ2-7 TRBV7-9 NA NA TGTGCCAGCAGCCCGTGGGTCCAGCGGGCCTCCTCCTACGAGCAGTACTTC CASSPWVQRASSYEQYF
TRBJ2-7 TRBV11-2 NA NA TGTGCCAGCAGCCGGTCCTACGAGCAGTACTTC CASSRSYEQYF
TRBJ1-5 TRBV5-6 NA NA TGTGCCAGCAGCTTGTCCAGGGATCGCAATCAGCCCCAGCATTTT CASSLSRDRNQPQHF
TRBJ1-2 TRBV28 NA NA TGTGCCAGCAGTTTAGGGCTCATCGGTGGCTACACCTTC CASSLGLIGGYTF
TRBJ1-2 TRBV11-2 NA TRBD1 TGTGCCAGCAGCCCAGAAGGGACAGGGTGGAACGGCTACACCTTC CASSPEGTGWNGYTF
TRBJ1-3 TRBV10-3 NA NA TGTGCCATCAGTGGCGAGTACTCTGGAAACACCATATATTTT CAISGEYSGNTIYF
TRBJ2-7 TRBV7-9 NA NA TGTGCCAGCAGCTTATGGGGCGACGAGCAGTACTTC CASSLWGDEQYF
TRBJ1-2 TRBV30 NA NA TGTGCCTGGAGTGTACTAGGACGTAACTATGGCTACACCTTC CAWSVLGRNYGYTF
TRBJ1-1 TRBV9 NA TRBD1 TGTGCCAGCAGCGTATCTCCGACAGGGACAACTGAAGCTTTCTTT CASSVSPTGTTEAFF
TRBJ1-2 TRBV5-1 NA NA TGCGCCAGCAGCGTGTCTCAGGCTAACTATGGCTACACCTTC CASSVSQANYGYTF
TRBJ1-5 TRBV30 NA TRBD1 TGTGCCTGGAGTGGGGACAGGGCACCGATTCCGAGCAATCAGCCCCAGCATTTT CAWSGDRAPIPSNQPQHF
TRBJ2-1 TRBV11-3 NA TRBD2 TGTGCCAGCAGCTTAGCCGGGGGGGAAAACTACAATGAGCAGTTCTTC CASSLAGGENYNEQFF
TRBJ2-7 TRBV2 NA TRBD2 TGTGCCAGCAGGTCTCTAAGCGGGGGTTACTACGAGCAGTACTTC CASRSLSGGYYEQYF
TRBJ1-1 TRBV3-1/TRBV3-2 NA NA TGTGCCAGCAGCCCCCGGACGGAGGCTATCGAAGCTTTCTTT CASSPRTEAIEAFF
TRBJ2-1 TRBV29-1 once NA TGCAGCGCTCCCTTCGGCACTAGCCGAAATGAGCAGTTCTTC CSAPFGTSRNEQFF
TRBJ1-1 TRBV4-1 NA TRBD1 TGCGCCAGCAGCCAAGAAGGACAGGGCGGCACTGAAGCTTTCTTT CASSQEGQGGTEAFF
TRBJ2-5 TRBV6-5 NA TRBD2 TGTGCCAGCTCCCAGGTAGCGGGACGGGGAGAGACCCAGTACTTC CASSQVAGRGETQYF
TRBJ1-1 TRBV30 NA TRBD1 TGTGCCTGGAGTTTAGCCTGGACAGGGAACACTGAAGCTTTCTTT CAWSLAWTGNTEAFF
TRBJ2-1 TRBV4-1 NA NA TGCGCCAGCAGCCCGACCGGGACTCCCAATAATGAGCAGTTCTTC CASSPTGTPNNEQFF
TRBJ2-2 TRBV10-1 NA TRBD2 TGCGCCAGCAGTGAGTCGACTAGCGGGAGGGCCTCGACCGGGGAGCTGTTTTTT CASSESTSGRASTGELFF
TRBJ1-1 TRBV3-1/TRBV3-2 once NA TGTGCCAGCAGGCTTCTGGGGGGTGCCTCTGAAGCTTTCTTT CASRLLGGASEAFF